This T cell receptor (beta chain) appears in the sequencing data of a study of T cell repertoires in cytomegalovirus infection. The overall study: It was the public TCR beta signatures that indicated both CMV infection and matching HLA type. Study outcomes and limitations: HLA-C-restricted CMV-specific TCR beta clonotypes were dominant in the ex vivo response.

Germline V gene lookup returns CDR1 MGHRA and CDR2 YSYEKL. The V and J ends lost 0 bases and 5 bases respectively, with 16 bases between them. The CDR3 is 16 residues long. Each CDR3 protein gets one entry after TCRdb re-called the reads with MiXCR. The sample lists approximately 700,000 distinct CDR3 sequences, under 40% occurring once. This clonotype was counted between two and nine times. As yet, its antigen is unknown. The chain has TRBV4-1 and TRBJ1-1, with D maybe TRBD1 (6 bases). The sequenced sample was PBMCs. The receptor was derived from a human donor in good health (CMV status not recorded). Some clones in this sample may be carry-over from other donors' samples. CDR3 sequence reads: CASSQEQGYRGTEAFF. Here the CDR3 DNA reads TGCGCCAGCAGCCAAGAGCAGGGGTACCGGGGGACTGAAGCTTTCTTT.